This T cell receptor beta chain was found in a study of blood T cell repertoires in COVID-19 (dated by TCRdb to 2020 to 2022). Looking at the study overall: Samples from collaborators originated in the United States, Italy and Spain and spanned both the acute and convalescent phases of COVID-19. The prospective study material was composed of cDNA or gDNA derived from T cells, B-cell-depleted T cells, or PBMCs. Deeply sampled blood TCRbeta repertoires from subjects exposed to, actively infected with, or recovered from COVID-19 were included in the dataset. The repertoires were made available in a free public database intended to serve as a resource for research on the immune response to SARS-CoV-2. Samples were obtained from the ongoing ImmuneRACE study (first 160 participants) and from over 1,000 subjects provided by 6 global collaborators. The sample metadata nearly always contained a de-identified subject ID, COVID-19 status, age in years and sex. Where available, HLA class I and class II types were taken from metadata supplied by the sample provider and were not determined by assay-based typing. Points the paper makes about the study in general: Clinical and demographic metadata were provided uncurated, with the amount varying by source and participant.

Participants in the prospective study were aged about 18 to 95 years, lived in over 20 United States geographic areas, and enrolled through a virtual design. To assign participants to cohorts, the prospective study relied on clinical history that participants themselves reported in a screening survey and a study questionnaire. Recovered participants in ImmuneRACE Cohort 3 were defined by two consecutive negative NP/OP PCR tests, clearance by a healthcare professional, or resolution of symptoms. In the prospective study, mobile phlebotomists collected whole blood, serum and a nasopharyngeal or oropharyngeal swab from each participant. Additional blood draws and questionnaires over an approximately 2-month period could optionally be provided by prospective study participants. Before DNA extraction, prospective study blood samples were shipped either frozen or at room temperature. On this clone: Its recognized antigen is unknown. No base qualities exist here, and no much larger clone lies one base off it.

The germline V gene (reference sequence) yields MNHEY for CDR1 and SMNVEV for CDR2. The germline V and J ends show losses of 5 bases and 2 bases respectively, and no gene match explains 3 bases of the junction. The CDR3 sequence holds 15 residues, the cysteine and phenylalanine included. Only the CDR3 part of the read is kept: 45 bases, read in frame from the first base. TCRbeta CDR3 regions were amplified from genomic DNA using the immunoSEQ Assay, a bias-controlled multiplex PCR. Per the original workflow: The number of nucleated cells in each sample was estimated from the amplification of reference gene primers within the assay. To quantify the absolute abundance of each unique TCRbeta CDR3 rearrangement, sequence reads were collapsed and filtered. For each sample, productive Simpson clonality was calculated as the square root of Simpson's diversity index over productive rearrangements. The immuneACCESS repertoire file appears here via TCRdb, limited to in-frame rearrangements. These files lack a portion of the clones; in checked studies, under half of the deficit traces to unresolved V genes, and the cause of the others is not known. From that table come the V and J calls and clone size; the DNA was used to work out D and trimming. The sample records 400,000 or so clones, 85% to 90% of which are singletons. The ten biggest clones cover around 1.1% of the sample.

This sequence was found in a man under 40 who had recovered from COVID-19. The rearrangement combines TRBV27 with TRBJ2-7, with 13 central nucleotides matching TRBD2. The specimen sequenced was PBMCs or T cells enriched from blood (not recorded which). The bases are TGTGCCAGCAGTCCAGGGACTAGCGGGACCTACGAGCAGTACTTC. It specifies CASSPGTSGTYEQYF.